At least ten counts were recorded for the clone carrying this T cell receptor (beta chain). What it recognizes is unknown. This sample was taken from a study of CD8 T cells in ankylosing spondylitis. Findings of the study overall: Disease-linked clones were reportedly significantly enriched in matched ankylosing spondylitis synovial fluid. Several of the motif variants were reported before in synovial fluid and blood from reactive arthritis. Ankylosing spondylitis blood appeared to carry a characteristic TCR beta motif of roughly eight highly homologous variants.

Looked up from germline, CDR1 is DFQATT and CDR2 is SNEGSKA (reference sequence). The CDR3 sequence is 16 residues long. V lost 3 bases and J lost 0, with 16 bases in between. TCRdb recomputed calls from the 5' RACE reads with MiXCR, one row per CDR3 protein. The sample includes 200,000 to 250,000 distinct CDR3 sequences, roughly 25% of them seen just once. The rearrangement joins TRBV20-1 to TRBJ2-3, with a possible D match to TRBD2 (6 bases). The clonotype comes from a male donor with ankylosing spondylitis or in good health (not recorded which). Sequenced input: blood, either unsorted or a sorted T cell fraction (not recorded which). The chain's CDR3 is CSASAGSSSSTDTQYF. The CDR3 nucleotides read TGCAGTGCTAGCGCGGGGAGTTCGTCGAGCACAGATACGCAGTATTTT.